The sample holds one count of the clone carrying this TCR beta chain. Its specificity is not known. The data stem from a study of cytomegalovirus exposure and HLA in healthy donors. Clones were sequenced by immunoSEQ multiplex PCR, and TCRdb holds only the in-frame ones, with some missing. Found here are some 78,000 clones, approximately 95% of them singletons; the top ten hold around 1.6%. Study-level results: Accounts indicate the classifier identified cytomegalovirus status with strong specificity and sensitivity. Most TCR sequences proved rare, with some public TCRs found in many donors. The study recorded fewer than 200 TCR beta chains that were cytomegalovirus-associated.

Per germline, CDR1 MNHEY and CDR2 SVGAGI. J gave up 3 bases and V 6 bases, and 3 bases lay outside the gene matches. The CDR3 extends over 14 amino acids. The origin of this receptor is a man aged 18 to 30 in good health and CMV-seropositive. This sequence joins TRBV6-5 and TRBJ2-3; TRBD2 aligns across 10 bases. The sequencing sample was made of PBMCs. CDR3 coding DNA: TGTGCCAGCAGGGGACTAGCGAGGACAGATACGCAGTATTTT. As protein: CASRGLARTDTQYF.